This TCR beta chain originates from a study of blood T cell repertoires in COVID-19. Study-level information: Acute and convalescent COVID-19 samples came from the United States, Italy and Spain. PBMCs, B-cell-depleted T cells, or T cells provided the cDNA or gDNA that made up the material.

The junction had 2 bases not matched to a gene; V was cut back by 4 bases and J by 4 bases. CDR1 is LGHNA and CDR2 is YSLEER in the germline V gene. The CDR3 contains 13 residues. Original data processing: Nucleated cell number was recorded as an estimate derived from reference gene primer amplification. Generated by immunoSEQ multiplex PCR, the TCRdb table keeps only in-frame clones and is missing some. V, J and clone size are taken as reported in that table, and D and trimming were inferred from the DNA itself. The sample has 25,000 to 30,000 clones; roughly 84% are singletons. The sample comprised peripheral blood. The clonotype was recovered from a man aged 65-85 years with active COVID-19. V and J are TRBV4-3 and TRBJ2-7; 9 bases are a match to TRBD1. The CDR3 DNA follows: TGCGCCAGCAGCCGGGACAGGGATTACGAGCAGTACTTC. Translation gives CASSRDRDYEQYF.